These 19 T cell receptor beta chains share one sample of origin, sequenced in a study of blood T cell repertoires in COVID-19. TCRdb keeps only in-frame clones here, not all; method: immunoSEQ multiplex PCR. This table holds approximately 190,000 clones, about four fifths found once. Sequencing was done on a sample of peripheral blood. The source is a woman aged 55-70 years with COVID-19, enrolled during active disease.

The gene calls are TRBV18 and TRBJ1-2; 7 bases are a match to TRBD1. Trimming at V came to 3 bases and at J to 0 bases, leaving 10 bases not matched to a gene. The CDR3 length is 17 residues. Germline V gene data show CDR1 as KGHSH and CDR2 as LQKENI. CDR3 loop: CASSPKTGRQANYGYTF. Written as DNA, the CDR3 is TGTGCCAGCTCACCTAAGACAGGGAGGCAGGCTAACTATGGCTACACCTTC.

The V and J genes are TRBV7-3 and TRBJ1-1; the match to TRBD1 covers 7 bases. Germline lookup yields CDR1 SGHTA and CDR2 FQGTGA. Trimming took 1 base from V and 1 from J; bases not matched to a gene: 3. The CDR3 is made up of 15 amino acids. The CDR3 DNA reads TGTGCCAGCAGCTTAATGGGACAGCAGAACACTGAAGCTTTCTTT. Its protein is CASSLMGQQNTEAFF.

This chain joins TRBV3-1 (or the pseudogene TRBV3-2) and TRBJ2-7; TRBD1 is a possible D gene (5 bases). This CDR3 has 12 amino acids. From germline, CDR1 is LGHDT and CDR2 YNNKEL (reference sequence). Deletions cut 5 bases from V and 5 bases from J, with 10 bases between. The CDR3 sequence is CASSSPDNEQYF. The CDR3 DNA follows: TGTGCCAGCAGCTCCCCGGACAACGAGCAGTACTTC.

This rearrangement joins TRBV2 to TRBJ1-6; no clear D. The germline V and J ends were trimmed by 7 bases and 10 bases, with 14 bases remaining between them. Germline V CDR1 and CDR2: SNHLY, FYNNEI. This CDR3 comprises 13 residues. The CDR3: CASTLGGESPLHF. CDR3 nucleotide sequence: TGTGCCAGCACCCTGGGTGGGGAGTCACCCCTCCACTTT.

This chain links TRBV5-6 with TRBJ2-2, with 12 positions matching TRBD1. The CDR3 is 16 amino acids. Germline CDR1 SGHDT, CDR2 YYEEEE. The V and J ends lost 2 bases and 4 bases, in that order; junction bases with no gene match: 3. CDR3 sequence: CASSFRDRGRTGELFF. CDR3 sequence (DNA): TGTGCCAGCAGCTTCCGGGACAGGGGGCGCACCGGGGAGCTGTTTTTT.

This clone was recorded only once. J is TRBJ2-7 and V is TRBV6-5, with D possibly being TRBD1 (6 bases). The V end lost 6 bases, the J end lost 2 bases, and 14 bases lay between the germline ends. Germline V gene data show CDR1 as MNHEY and CDR2 as SVGAGI. This CDR3 has 14 amino acids. The CDR3 sequence is CASRPRTVAYEQYF. The CDR3 nucleotides read TGTGCCAGCAGACCTAGGACAGTCGCCTACGAGCAGTACTTC.

The genes are TRBV7-8 and TRBJ1-1; D unresolved. V was pared by 3 bases and J by 2 bases, with 13 bases between. Germline CDR1 is SGHVS and CDR2 is FQNEAQ. This CDR3 is built from 15 residues. CDR3 loop: CASSLPGFQNTEAFF. CDR3 DNA sequence: TGTGCCAGCAGCTTGCCAGGATTTCAAAACACTGAAGCTTTCTTT.

This chain joins TRBV10-3 and TRBJ1-3, with 11 bases aligning to TRBD1. Looked up from germline, CDR1 is ENHRY and CDR2 is SYGVKD. V shed 8 bases, J shed 0 bases, and the junction held 9 bases outside the gene matches. The CDR3 covers 17 residues. The CDR3 sequence is CAIGGQGVPSSGNTIYF. The CDR3 DNA follows: TGTGCCATCGGGGGACAGGGGGTCCCTAGCTCTGGAAACACCATATATTTT.

The chain recombines TRBV2 with TRBJ1-4; no clear D gene. The V end was cut by 2 bases, the J end by 4 bases, with 5 bases between. This CDR3 spans 13 amino acids. The V gene's germline CDR1 is SNHLY and CDR2 FYNNEI. The CDR3 is CASSERGNEKLFF. As DNA, the CDR3 is TGTGCCAGCAGTGAACGGGGTAATGAAAAACTGTTTTTT.

This clone appeared a single time. This chain links TRBV5-4 with TRBJ1-1; perhaps TRBD1 as D (6 bases). The length of the CDR3 is 14 residues. V gave up 4 bases and J gave up 4 bases, with 14 bases separating them. In germline, CDR1 is SGHNT, CDR2 YYREEE (reference sequence). CDR3 residues: CASSRDTPGTEAFF. The CDR3 DNA reads as TGTGCCAGCAGCAGGGACACCCCAGGCACTGAAGCTTTCTTT.

V usage is TRBV19 and J usage is TRBJ1-1, with 7 nucleotides matching TRBD1. Germline CDR1 LNHDA, CDR2 SQIVND (reference sequence). The V gene end was trimmed by 4 bases and the J gene end by 6 bases; junction bases not matched to a gene: 2. This CDR3 has 12 residues. CDR3 protein: CASSNRGSEAFF. The CDR3 nucleotides read TGTGCCAGTAGTAACAGGGGCTCTGAAGCTTTCTTT. The full variable domain, completed using reference TRBV19 and TRBJ1-1, is DGGITQSPKYLFRKEGQNVTLSCEQNLNHDAMYWYRQDPGQGLRLIYYSQIVNDFQKGDIAEGYSVSREKKESFPLTVTSAQKNPTAFYLCASSNRGSEAFFGQGTRLTVV.

The J gene is TRBJ2-3, the V gene TRBV4-3, with 8 bases that match TRBD1. The CDR3 has 16 amino acids. V trimming: 4 bases; J trimming: 4 bases; junction bases outside the gene matches: 10. Looked up from germline, CDR1 is LGHNA and CDR2 is YSLEER. CDR3 in DNA: TGCGCCAGCAGCCGCCGGACAGGGCATGATCCAGATACGCAGTATTTT. Translated, it gives CASSRRTGHDPDTQYF.

The chain combines TRBV3-1 (or the pseudogene TRBV3-2) with TRBJ2-1; 8 bases agree with TRBD2. Germline V gene data show CDR1 as LGHDT and CDR2 as YNNKEL (reference sequence). The CDR3 is 17 residues long. The trim removed 0 bases at V and 7 bases at J, leaving 11 bases unmatched. CDR3 sequence: CASSQDPGGLSYNEQFF. For the CDR3, the DNA is TGTGCCAGCAGCCAAGATCCGGGGGGGCTTTCTTATAATGAGCAGTTCTTC.

The V and J genes are TRBV4-2 and TRBJ2-1; 8 bases fit TRBD2. V was pared by 3 bases and J by 4 bases, with 8 bases of the junction left unmatched. The CDR3 totals 16 residues. Germline loops: CDR1 LGHNA, CDR2 YNFKEQ. CDR3: CASSQESAGAYNEQFF. CDR3 in DNA: TGTGCCAGCAGCCAGGAGTCAGCGGGGGCTTACAATGAGCAGTTCTTC.

The chain links TRBV5-1 to TRBJ2-2, with D possibly matching TRBD1 (5 bases). The V end lost 4 bases, the J end lost 6 bases, and 13 bases lay between the germline ends. Looked up from germline, CDR1 is SGHRS and CDR2 is YFSETQ. The CDR3 is 14 amino acids. CDR3 nucleotides: TGCGCCAGCAGCGGGGCCCTACAACCCGGGGAGCTGTTTTTT. The encoded protein is CASSGALQPGELFF.

This clone appeared many times. The same CDR3 can be traced to other DNA sequences in this sample. The chain combines TRBV12-5 with TRBJ2-7, with a weak D call TRBD1 (6 bases). The V gene's germline CDR1 is LGHNT and CDR2 FRNRAP. Trimming pared 0 bases from V and 6 bases from J, leaving 9 bases between. This CDR3 has 13 residues. The CDR3 DNA reads as TGTGCTAGTGGTTTGGTCAGGGGCCTCGAGCAGTACGTC. Translation gives CASGLVRGLEQYV.

The chain joins TRBV7-2 to TRBJ2-3; D may be TRBD1 (6 bases). CDR1 is SGHTA, CDR2 FQGNSA, per germline. The CDR3 loop spans 14 amino acids. Trimming pared 5 bases from V and 2 bases from J, leaving 11 bases between. The DNA for the CDR3 is TGTGCCAGCAGCCTAGACAGGATCACAGATACGCAGTATTTT. Translating gives CASSLDRITDTQYF.

This chain uses TRBV7-2 with TRBJ1-2; D is perhaps TRBD1 (6 bases). Trimming cost V 5 bases and J 6 bases, with 25 bases left between them. This CDR3 is built from 17 residues. The V gene's germline CDR1 is SGHTA and CDR2 FQGNSA. Here the CDR3 DNA reads TGTGCCAGCAGCCCCCAGGGGTCCCAACCGACGACTAATGGCTACACCTTC. Protein: CASSPQGSQPTTNGYTF.

V usage is TRBV2 and J usage is TRBJ2-2; no definite D call. Germline CDR1 SNHLY, CDR2 FYNNEI. The CDR3 loop spans 15 amino acids. Trimming pared 2 bases from V and 7 bases from J, leaving 14 bases between. The CDR3 DNA sequence: TGTGCCAGCAGTGAAATAAGAAAATCGGGCGGGGAGCTGTTTTTT. This gives the protein CASSEIRKSGGELFF.